A single sample gave rise to the 20 T cell receptor beta chains below, sequenced in a study of blood T cell repertoires in COVID-19 (dated by TCRdb to about 2020). Receptors were amplified or captured by the immunoSEQ multiplex PCR assay. Imported from immuneACCESS, the table was reduced by TCRdb to in-frame sequences with V and J called. These copies leave out some clones; in studies compared against another copy, an unresolved V gene accounts for under half, and the cause of the remainder is not known. The sample table records approximately 61,000 clones; 85% of these occur just once. The top ten constitute approximately 5% of the sample. The sample comprised peripheral blood. Source of these receptors: a man between 65 and 85 years old with acute or convalescent COVID-19.

The V gene is TRBV5-6, the J gene TRBJ2-5, with a weak D call TRBD2 (6 bases). CDR3 length: 14 residues. Trimming took off 6 bases at V and 3 bases at J, with 15 bases between the two ends. Germline CDR1 reads SGHDT; CDR2 reads YYEEEE. CDR3 region: CASTSPGGEETQYF. Written as DNA, the CDR3 is TGTGCCAGCACCTCACCCGGGGGAGAAGAGACCCAGTACTTC.

CDR3 DNA sequence: TGTGCCAGCACCAAAGGGACAGGTCGGGGCGAGCTGTTTTTT. Protein sequence: CASTKGTGRGELFF. The chain carries TRBV6-5 and TRBJ2-2, with 8 bases identical to TRBD1. The J segment lost 11 bases and the V segment lost 7 bases, leaving 12 bases of the junction unmatched. The germline gives CDR1 MNHEY, CDR2 SVGAGI. The CDR3 runs 14 residues.

The chain carries TRBV2 and TRBJ1-1; D unclear. Germline lookup yields CDR1 SNHLY and CDR2 FYNNEI. The CDR3 contains 10 residues. Deletions cut 8 bases from V and 7 bases from J, with 8 bases between. In nucleotides, the CDR3 is TGTGCCAGCCGGCGCGGTGAAGCTTTCTTT. Protein: CASRRGEAFF.

The V and J genes are TRBV11-2 and TRBJ2-3; 9 bases are shared with TRBD1. V lost 3 bases to trimming and J lost 2 bases; unmatched junction nucleotides: 6. CDR1 and CDR2 from the germline V gene are SGHAT and FQNNGV. The CDR3 totals 16 residues. The CDR3 loop is CASSFRRTGATDTQYF. The CDR3 DNA reads as TGTGCCAGCAGCTTTCGTAGGACAGGGGCCACAGATACGCAGTATTTT.

In DNA form, the CDR3 reads TGTGCCAGCAGCTTGGAAAGGGGTGAAAAACTGTTTTTT. As protein: CASSLERGEKLFF. This rearrangement joins TRBV5-6 to TRBJ1-4, with a possible D match to TRBD1 (5 bases). V was pared by 0 bases and J by 7 bases, with 7 bases between. The germline CDR1 and CDR2 sequences are SGHDT and YYEEEE. The CDR3 is 13 amino acids. The variable domain in full, completed from reference TRBV5-6 and TRBJ1-4, reads DAGVTQSPTHLIKTRGQQVTLRCSPKSGHDTVSWYQQALGQGPQFIFQYYEEEERQRGNFPDRFSGHQFPNYSSELNVNALLLGDSALYLCASSLERGEKLFFGSGTQLSVL.

This clone was counted between two and nine times. This chain connects TRBV28 to TRBJ1-6; the match to TRBD1 covers 8 bases. V gave up 1 base and J gave up 6 bases; unmatched junction bases: 2. The CDR3 extends over 15 amino acids. Germline V gives CDR1 MDHEN, CDR2 SYDVKM. The CDR3 protein is CASSLYGQGNSPLHF. The CDR3 region has the DNA TGTGCCAGCAGTTTATACGGACAGGGTAATTCACCCCTCCACTTT.

The chain links TRBV5-1 to TRBJ2-2; D is undetermined. V was trimmed by 0 bases and J by 1 base, leaving 19 bases between them. Germline values: CDR1 SGHRS, CDR2 YFSETQ. CDR3 size: 19 residues. The CDR3 nucleotides are TGCGCCAGCAGCTTGGAGATCAGAGGCCGCGCCCTGAACACCGGGGAGCTGTTTTTT. Residues: CASSLEIRGRALNTGELFF.

CDR3 protein: CSEYSIRDRGFQETQYF. Here the CDR3 DNA reads TGCAGCGAGTATTCCATCCGGGACAGGGGGTTCCAAGAGACCCAGTACTTC. The genes are TRBV29-1 and TRBJ2-5; 11 positions agree with TRBD1. Losses at the gene ends were 7 bases for V and 1 base for J; bases not matched to a gene: 14. Germline V gene lookup returns CDR1 SQVTM and CDR2 ANQGSEA. CDR3 length: 17 residues.

V gene TRBV6-4 combines with J gene TRBJ2-1; 9 positions agree with TRBD2. Germline trimming cut 6 bases from V and 1 base from J; bases unmatched to any gene: 7. Germline V gene data show CDR1 as MRHNA and CDR2 as SNTAGT. The CDR3 runs 16 residues. CDR3: CASSALSGGSYNEQFF. In DNA, the CDR3 is TGTGCCAGCAGCGCCCTTAGCGGGGGATCCTACAATGAGCAGTTCTTC.

The chain is built from TRBV5-1 and TRBJ2-3; 9 positions match TRBD1. Germline loops: CDR1 SGHRS, CDR2 YFSETQ. Germline trimming cut 3 bases from V and 1 base from J; bases unmatched to any gene: 6. The CDR3 spans 16 residues. The CDR3 DNA sequence: TGCGCCAGCAGCTCAGGACAGGGGTTTGGCACAGATACGCAGTATTTT. This codes for CASSSGQGFGTDTQYF.

J is TRBJ2-5 and V is TRBV2; 9 bases match TRBD1. Germline V gives CDR1 SNHLY, CDR2 FYNNEI. Unmatched junction bases numbered 7, after V lost 7 bases and J lost 4 bases. The CDR3 has 14 amino acids. CDR3 loop: CASKTGQGGETQYF. The CDR3 nucleotides read TGTGCCAGCAAGACGGGACAGGGTGGAGAGACCCAGTACTTC. Using reference TRBV2 and TRBJ2-5 for the parts outside the CDR3, the full variable domain is EPEVTQTPSHQVTQMGQEVILRCVPISNHLYFYWYRQILGQKVEFLVSFYNNEISEKSEIFDDQFSVERPDGSNFTLKIRSTKLEDSAMYFCASKTGQGGETQYFGPGTRLLVL.

This chain joins TRBV9 and TRBJ2-7; D is uncertain. The CDR3 covers 15 residues. V was trimmed by 3 bases and J by 4 bases, leaving 17 bases between them. Germline V gene lookup returns CDR1 SGDLS and CDR2 YYNGEE. CDR3 in DNA: TGTGCCAGCAGCGAAAACAGCAGCCCCTGGTACGAGCAGTACTTC. The encoded protein is CASSENSSPWYEQYF.

This chain connects TRBV7-9 to TRBJ1-1, with TRBD1 identical over 8 bases. J lost 5 bases, V lost 5 bases, and 13 bases had no gene match. The CDR3 is 16 amino acids. Germline V gene lookup returns CDR1 SEHNR and CDR2 FQNEAQ (reference sequence). The DNA for the CDR3 is TGTGCCAGCAGCCGGACAGGGAAGGGGATAGGGACTGAAGCTTTCTTT. Translation: CASSRTGKGIGTEAFF.

This chain's CDR3 is CASSFWEEAEAFF. The CDR3 DNA follows: TGCGCCAGCAGCTTTTGGGAGGAGGCTGAAGCTTTCTTT. The chain has TRBV5-1 and TRBJ1-1, with D unresolved. The germline CDR1 and CDR2 sequences are SGHRS and YFSETQ. V was cut by 2 bases and J by 6 bases, with 11 bases left in between. The CDR3 is made up of 13 amino acids. The whole variable domain, filled in from reference TRBV5-1 and TRBJ1-1, reads KAGVTQTPRYLIKTRGQQVTLSCSPISGHRSVSWYQQTPGQGLQFLFEYFSETQRNKGNFPGRFSGRQFSNSRSEMNVSTLELGDSALYLCASSFWEEAEAFFGQGTRLTVV.

The chain combines TRBV18 with TRBJ2-3; perhaps TRBD2 as D (6 bases). The CDR3 runs 16 residues. The germline V and J ends were trimmed by 3 bases and 1 base, with 14 bases remaining between them. Per germline, CDR1 KGHSH and CDR2 LQKENI. CDR3 loop: CASSPGGSSGTDTQYF. The CDR3 nucleotides read TGTGCCAGCTCACCGGGGGGTAGTTCTGGCACAGATACGCAGTATTTT.

The chain recombines TRBV28 with TRBJ2-2; the D gene is possibly TRBD1 (5 bases). Germline loops: CDR1 MDHEN, CDR2 SYDVKM. V was shortened by 5 bases and J by 7 bases, with 14 bases between the two germline ends. The CDR3 sequence is 14 residues long. The CDR3 region is CASSPSLTGGELFF. CDR3 bases: TGTGCCAGCAGTCCCTCCCTAACAGGCGGGGAGCTGTTTTTT.

The chain combines TRBV19 with TRBJ2-5; D is undetermined. The CDR3 is 13 amino acids. Germline-derived CDR1 and CDR2 are LNHDA and SQIVND (reference sequence). Trimming took off 5 bases at V and 2 bases at J, with 9 bases between the two ends. The CDR3 loop reads CASSPGGQETQYF. DNA for the CDR3: TGTGCCAGTAGTCCAGGTGGGCAAGAGACCCAGTACTTC.

This clone has only one observation. The V and J genes are TRBV15 and TRBJ2-5; 9 bases are shared with TRBD1. The CDR3 has 15 residues. V was pared by 2 bases and J by 5 bases, with 6 bases of the junction left unmatched. CDR1 LNHNV and CDR2 YYDKDF come from the germline V gene (reference sequence). The CDR3 is CATSRIGTGRETQYF. CDR3 nucleotide sequence: TGTGCCACCAGCAGAATTGGGACAGGGCGTGAGACCCAGTACTTC.

The chain employs TRBV5-1 and TRBJ2-1, with TRBD1 identical over 10 bases. The CDR3 runs 17 residues. After removal of 3 bases from V and 1 base from J, the junction contained 7 bases not matched to a gene. Germline CDR1 SGHRS, CDR2 YFSETQ. CDR3 coding DNA: TGCGCCAGCAGCTGGGGGCCGGGACAGGGGTCCTACAATGAGCAGTTCTTC. Its translation is CASSWGPGQGSYNEQFF.

The J gene is TRBJ1-6, the V gene TRBV18; weak D call: TRBD1 (6 bases). V was trimmed by 3 bases and J by 7 bases, leaving 10 bases between them. The CDR3 loop spans 14 amino acids. CDR1 KGHSH and CDR2 LQKENI come from the germline V gene. CDR3 sequence: CASSPIGQNSPLHF. The DNA for the CDR3 is TGTGCCAGCTCACCGATCGGACAGAATTCACCCCTCCACTTT.